Sequencing of this T cell receptor beta chain was carried out in a study of T cells after posttransplantation cyclophosphamide. The CDR3 covers 14 residues. V lost 9 bases and J 0 bases, leaving 12 bases between the germline ends. CDR1 is SNHLY, CDR2 FYNNEI, per germline. This clone was picked up a small number of times. Its antigen is undetermined. Regarding the study as a whole: Donor CD8+ memory clones often dominated recipient blood repertoires at later times. TRB overlap between skin or GI tissue T cells and blood was limited. Recipient CMV seropositivity and CMV reactivation strongly tracked TRB clonality.

A marrow graft followed busulfan-fludarabine conditioning, with cyclophosphamide on days +3 and +4. Repertoires were generated with immunoSEQ multiplex PCR, while TCRdb's copy carries only in-frame clones and drops some. In the table there are 5,500 to 6,000 clones, roughly four fifths of which are singletons. The sequence was obtained from a male patient in his fifties who received an allogeneic stem cell transplant from a related donor and was CMV-positive. The T cells may partly be graft donor cells. Sequenced here: CD4+ T cells sorted from blood, sampled 350 to 390 days after allogeneic stem cell transplant with posttransplant cyclophosphamide. V gene TRBV2 combines with J gene TRBJ1-5, with a possible D match to TRBD1 (6 bases). The CDR3 is CASGQTYSNQPQHF. Written as DNA, the CDR3 is TGTGCCAGTGGACAGACTTATAGCAATCAGCCCCAGCATTTT.